These 23 T cell receptor beta chains were sequenced from one sample in a study of beta chain features in type 1 diabetes. Their antigens remain unidentified. Reverse transcribing all isolated RNA meant expressed TCRB transcripts were sequenced. Assay: immunoSEQ multiplex PCR; the TCRdb copy retains only in-frame clones and omits some. The sample carries about 700,000 clones, roughly 13% recorded once. Study-level points and caveats: Shortening that was moderate but significant affected the TCRB CDR3s of Type 1 diabetes patients in all four CD4+ subsets.

The sample taken for sequencing was naive CD4+ T cells from blood. The origin of the receptors is a young man with type 1 diabetes.

J is TRBJ2-2 and V is TRBV30; no clear D. Germline assignment: CDR1 GTSNPN and CDR2 SVGIG (reference sequence). V lost 0 bases to trimming and J lost 5 bases, with 7 bases between them. The length of the CDR3 is 13 residues. CDR3 nucleotides: TGTGCCTGGAGTGTTTTGTTTACCGGGGAGCTGTTTTTT. It codes for CAWSVLFTGELFF. Full variable domain (missing parts from reference TRBV30 and TRBJ2-2): SQTIHQWPATLVQPVGSPLSLECTVEGTSNPNLYWYRQAAGRGLQLLFYSVGIGQISSEVPQNLSASRPQDRQFILSSKKLLLSDSGFYLCAWSVLFTGELFFGEGSRLTVL.

This clone appeared a few times. CDR3 sequence reads: CASSLRDRGLSDTQYF. Here the CDR3 DNA reads TGTGCCAGCAGCCTCCGGGACAGGGGGCTTTCAGATACGCAGTATTTT. The chain recombines TRBV7-8 with TRBJ2-3; 12 nucleotides line up with TRBD1. Germline V gene sequence: CDR1 SGHVS, CDR2 FQNEAQ. V gave up 5 bases and J gave up 4 bases; unmatched junction bases: 7. The CDR3 contains 16 residues.

The table lists this clone with a few counts. This chain joins TRBV4-1 and TRBJ2-1; D not resolved. This CDR3 spans 15 amino acids. The germline V and J ends were trimmed by 1 base and 3 bases, with 10 bases remaining between them. Looked up from germline, CDR1 is MGHRA and CDR2 is YSYEKL. The CDR3 region has the DNA TGCGCCAGCAGCCAAGTTGGCTATCGCTACAATGAGCAGTTCTTC. Translation: CASSQVGYRYNEQFF.

This clone was observed a few times. The genes are TRBV7-2 and TRBJ1-4; TRBD1 agrees at 9 bases. V lost 8 bases to trimming and J lost 0 bases; unmatched junction nucleotides: 10. Germline CDR1 SGHTA, CDR2 FQGNSA. The CDR3 contains 17 residues. This chain's CDR3 is CASARGDRAATNEKLFF. In DNA, the CDR3 is TGTGCCAGCGCTAGGGGGGACAGGGCAGCAACTAATGAAAAACTGTTTTTT. The variable domain in full, with the rest retrieved from reference TRBV7-2 and TRBJ1-4, is GAGVSQSPSNKVTEKGKDVELRCDPISGHTALYWYRQSLGQGLEFLIYFQGNSAPDKSGLPSDRFSAERTGGSVSTLTIQRTQQEDSAVYLCASARGDRAATNEKLFFGSGTQLSVL.

The chain recombines TRBV9 with TRBJ2-2; D is unresolved. The germline V gene encodes CDR1 SGDLS and CDR2 YYNGEE. This CDR3 comprises 15 residues. Trimming removed 0 bases at V and 3 bases at J, with 9 bases between. The CDR3 loop reads CASSVAATYTGELFF. CDR3 in DNA: TGTGCCAGCAGCGTAGCTGCAACTTACACCGGGGAGCTGTTTTTT.

This clone came up a few times. The V and J genes are TRBV30 and TRBJ1-2; D may be TRBD1 (6 bases). Germline loops: CDR1 GTSNPN, CDR2 SVGIG (reference sequence). CDR3 length equals 14 residues. V lost 0 bases and J 3 bases, leaving 11 bases between the germline ends. The CDR3 bases are TGTGCCTGGAGTGTATTCGGGGGCGACTATGGCTACACCTTC. Protein product: CAWSVFGGDYGYTF.

This clone was counted only a few times. The rearrangement uses TRBV18 and TRBJ1-6; 8 bases map to TRBD1. The germline V gene encodes CDR1 KGHSH and CDR2 LQKENI. With V trimmed by 2 bases and J by 9 bases, 3 bases remained unmatched. This CDR3 spans 14 amino acids. CDR3 region: CASSPGQGGSPLHF. DNA of the CDR3: TGTGCCAGCTCACCAGGACAGGGAGGTTCACCCCTCCACTTT.

This clone was counted a few times. The rearrangement joins TRBV6-5 to TRBJ1-2; D is possibly TRBD1 (5 bases). The V end was cut by 6 bases, the J end by 2 bases, with 13 bases between. The CDR3 runs 14 residues. In germline, CDR1 is MNHEY, CDR2 SVGAGI. CDR3 in DNA: TGTGCCAGCAGGTATCCAGGGCTAAACTATGGCTACACCTTC. It is translated as CASRYPGLNYGYTF.

The rearrangement links TRBV19 to TRBJ1-1, with D possibly being TRBD1 (6 bases). Germline CDR1 reads LNHDA; CDR2 reads SQIVND (reference sequence). V lost 8 bases and J lost 3, with 13 bases in between. There are 13 residues in the CDR3. In DNA form, the CDR3 reads TGTGCCAGTGTACAGGGTTATGACACTGAAGCTTTCTTT. Amino acids: CASVQGYDTEAFF.

The table lists this clone with a few counts. The CDR3 loop reads CASSVGTAPYEQYF. CDR3 DNA sequence: TGTGCCAGCAGTGTTGGGACGGCCCCCTACGAGCAGTACTTC. The rearrangement links TRBV2 to TRBJ2-7; D is tentatively TRBD1 or TRBD2 (5 bases each). The CDR3 length is 14 residues. CDR1 SNHLY and CDR2 FYNNEI come from the germline V gene. With 4 bases removed from V and 2 bases from J, the gap between germline ends came to 12 bases. The full variable domain, rest sourced from reference TRBV2 and TRBJ2-7, is EPEVTQTPSHQVTQMGQEVILRCVPISNHLYFYWYRQILGQKVEFLVSFYNNEISEKSEIFDDQFSVERPDGSNFTLKIRSTKLEDSAMYFCASSVGTAPYEQYFGPGTRLTVT.

This clone was detected a few times. The chain carries TRBV4-1 and TRBJ1-6; 8 nucleotides match TRBD1. V shed 8 bases and J 11 bases; nucleotides not matched to a gene: 8. The CDR3 covers 13 residues. The V gene's germline CDR1 is MGHRA and CDR2 YSYEKL. The DNA of the CDR3 is TGCGCCAGCTCGGACAGGGATCTTCCACCCCTCCACTTT. This translates into CASSDRDLPPLHF.

The CDR3 spells CAWTQAYSYEQYF. The CDR3 DNA follows: TGTGCCTGGACCCAGGCCTACTCCTACGAGCAGTACTTC. The chain couples TRBV30 to TRBJ2-7; D remains unclear. The V end was cut by 4 bases, the J end by 0 bases, with 10 bases between. Germline V gives CDR1 GTSNPN, CDR2 SVGIG (reference sequence). CDR3 length: 13 residues.

The V gene is TRBV10-3, the J gene TRBJ2-5; 10 positions agree with TRBD1. Germline V gene lookup returns CDR1 ENHRY and CDR2 SYGVKD. The CDR3 is made up of 15 amino acids. Trimming at V came to 10 bases and at J to 1 base, leaving 9 bases not matched to a gene. This CDR3 is CATLGDRGPQETQYF. For the CDR3, the DNA is TGTGCCACCCTTGGGGACAGGGGACCCCAAGAGACCCAGTACTTC.

This clone came up a few times. The chain combines TRBV29-1 with TRBJ2-1; unclear D gene. Trimming removed 3 bases at V and 2 bases at J, with 8 bases between. In germline, CDR1 is SQVTM, CDR2 ANQGSEA. The CDR3 runs to 13 residues. CDR3 residues: CSVELGTYNEQFF. The DNA for the CDR3 is TGCAGCGTTGAGCTGGGAACCTACAATGAGCAGTTCTTC.

The chain couples TRBV2 to TRBJ1-4; no clear D. Germline lookup yields CDR1 SNHLY and CDR2 FYNNEI. V lost 9 bases and J 7 bases, leaving 15 bases between the germline ends. This CDR3 is 13 amino acids long. For the CDR3, the DNA is TGTGCCAGTCGCCCCGAGGGCATTGAAAAACTGTTTTTT. It is translated as CASRPEGIEKLFF.

The chain combines TRBV28 with TRBJ2-7; 8 nucleotides line up with TRBD1. Germline CDR1 reads MDHEN; CDR2 reads SYDVKM. J gave up 3 bases and V 6 bases, and 7 bases lay outside the gene matches. The CDR3 runs 14 residues. As DNA, the CDR3 is TGTGCCAGCAGCCGGACAGGGCTAAACTACGAGCAGTACTTC. This sequence encodes CASSRTGLNYEQYF.

This clone was detected a few times. The V gene is TRBV29-1, the J gene TRBJ2-1; D remains unclear. Germline CDR1 is SQVTM and CDR2 is ANQGSEA. This CDR3 is 13 amino acids long. V was clipped by 6 bases and J by 0 bases, with 9 bases between them. The CDR3 is CSVLRSSYNEQFF. CDR3 coding DNA: TGCAGCGTGCTTCGGAGCTCCTACAATGAGCAGTTCTTC.

In its sample, this clone was seen a few times. This rearrangement joins TRBV6-5 to TRBJ1-2; 8 bases are a match to TRBD1. The germline V gene has CDR1 MNHEY and CDR2 SVGAGI. The CDR3 runs to 14 residues. Germline trimming cut 0 bases from V and 5 bases from J; bases unmatched to any gene: 2. The CDR3 DNA follows: TGTGCCAGCAGTTACTCGACAGGGGAGTATGGCTACACCTTC. It encodes CASSYSTGEYGYTF.

This clone was recorded a few times. V usage is TRBV30 and J usage is TRBJ1-1, with no clear D. CDR3 length: 11 residues. Germline loops: CDR1 GTSNPN, CDR2 SVGIG (reference sequence). Trimming removed 8 bases at V and 4 bases at J, with 11 bases between. The CDR3 DNA reads TGTGCCGGCCGGGCAGTCACTGAAGCTTTCTTT. It yields the protein CAGRAVTEAFF.

The sample holds a few counts of this clone. This chain joins TRBV9 and TRBJ2-5; weak D call: TRBD2 (6 bases). The germline CDR1 and CDR2 sequences are SGDLS and YYNGEE. The CDR3 totals 16 residues. Trimming shortened V by 3 bases and J by 1 base, and 16 bases separated the two germline ends. CDR3 residues: CASSDWVAVSQETQYF. The CDR3 DNA is TGTGCCAGCAGCGATTGGGTAGCGGTTAGCCAAGAGACCCAGTACTTC.

The chain couples TRBV2 to TRBJ1-5; D possibly corresponds to TRBD1 (5 bases). The V gene's germline CDR1 is SNHLY and CDR2 FYNNEI. V was shortened by 6 bases and J by 7 bases, with 19 bases between the two germline ends. The CDR3 contains 15 residues. The CDR3 DNA sequence: TGTGCCAGCAGAGGGCAAGGGGTTCTGGGACAGCCCCAGCATTTT. It specifies CASRGQGVLGQPQHF.

This clone has only a few counts. The chain uses TRBV15 and TRBJ2-2; possibly TRBD2 for D (5 bases). V was trimmed by 5 bases and J by 1 base, leaving 11 bases between them. The CDR3 runs to 15 residues. Germline V CDR1 and CDR2: LNHNV, YYDKDF (reference sequence). This CDR3 is CATSRGQWNTGELFF. CDR3 nucleotides: TGTGCCACCAGCCGCGGGCAGTGGAACACCGGGGAGCTGTTTTTT. Based on the CDR3 plus reference TRBV15 and TRBJ2-2, the full variable domain is DAMVIQNPRYQVTQFGKPVTLSCSQTLNHNVMYWYQQKSSQAPKLLFHYYDKDFNNEADTPDNFQSRRPNTSFCFLDIRSPGLGDTAMYLCATSRGQWNTGELFFGEGSRLTVL.

This chain connects TRBV7-3 to TRBJ2-1; weak D call: TRBD1 (5 bases). CDR3 length equals 15 residues. Germline V gene lookup returns CDR1 SGHTA and CDR2 FQGTGA. V was shortened by 8 bases and J by 3 bases, with 17 bases between the two germline ends. The CDR3 sequence is CASSLGQGSYNEQFF. In nucleotides, the CDR3 is TGTGCCAGCTCATTGGGGCAGGGAAGCTACAATGAGCAGTTCTTC. Based on the CDR3 plus reference TRBV7-3 and TRBJ2-1, the full variable domain is GAGVSQTPSNKVTEKGKYVELRCDPISGHTALYWYRQSLGQGPEFLIYFQGTGAADDSGLPNDRFFAVRPEGSVSTLKIQRTERGDSAVYLCASSLGQGSYNEQFFGPGTRLTVL.